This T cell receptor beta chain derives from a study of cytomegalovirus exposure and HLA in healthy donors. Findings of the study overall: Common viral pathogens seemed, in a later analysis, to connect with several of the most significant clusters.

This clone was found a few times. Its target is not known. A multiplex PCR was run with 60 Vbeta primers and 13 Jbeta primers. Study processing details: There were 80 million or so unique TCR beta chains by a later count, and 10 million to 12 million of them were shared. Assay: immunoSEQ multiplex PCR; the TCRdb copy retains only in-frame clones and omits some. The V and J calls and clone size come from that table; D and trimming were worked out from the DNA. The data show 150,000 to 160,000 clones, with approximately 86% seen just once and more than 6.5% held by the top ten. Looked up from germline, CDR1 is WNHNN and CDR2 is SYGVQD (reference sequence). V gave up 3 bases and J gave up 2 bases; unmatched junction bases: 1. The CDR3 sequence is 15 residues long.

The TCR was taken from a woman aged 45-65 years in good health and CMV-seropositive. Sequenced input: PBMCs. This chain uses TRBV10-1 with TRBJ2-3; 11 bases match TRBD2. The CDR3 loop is CASSDSGGATDTQYF. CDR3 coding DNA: TGCGCCAGCAGTGATAGCGGGGGGGCCACAGATACGCAGTATTTT.